These 13 T cell receptor beta chains came from one sample sequenced in a study of cytomegalovirus exposure and HLA in healthy donors. PCR amplification relied on 60 Vbeta primers (plus 13 Jbeta primers). The protocol was immunoSEQ multiplex PCR, while the TCRdb copy is restricted to in-frame clones and leaves out a portion. The sample has about 170,000 clones. The sample consisted of PBMCs. The receptor source for this set is a woman aged 18-29 years in good health and CMV-seropositive.

CDR3 protein: CAWSVGVYNEQFF. The CDR3 coding sequence is TGTGCCTGGAGTGTAGGAGTCTACAATGAGCAGTTCTTC. The chain recombines TRBV30 with TRBJ2-1; D is ambiguous. The germline V gene has CDR1 GTSNPN and CDR2 SVGIG (reference sequence). V was pared by 0 bases and J by 3 bases, with 6 bases between. This CDR3 region has 13 residues.

The DNA of the CDR3 is TGTGCCAGCAGCTTGAGGGAGGGGCCCCAGTACTTC. Translation: CASSLREGPQYF. The chain has TRBV5-4 and TRBJ2-5; 7 bases align to TRBD2. V shed 1 base and J 9 bases; nucleotides not matched to a gene: 3. This CDR3 contains 12 residues. Germline lookup yields CDR1 SGHNT and CDR2 YYREEE (reference sequence).

The chain carries TRBV6-1 and TRBJ2-5, with 9 bases lining up with TRBD1. Germline loops: CDR1 MNHNS, CDR2 SASEGT. The CDR3 has 16 amino acids. Trimming cost V 4 bases and J 4 bases; bases outside gene matches: 10. The CDR3 coding sequence is TGTGCCAGCAGTGGATTGAACAGGGGGCAGGGAGAGACCCAGTACTTC. Its translation: CASSGLNRGQGETQYF.

The chain uses TRBV15 and TRBJ1-4; 7 bases are a match to TRBD1. Trimming at V came to 0 bases and at J to 8 bases, leaving 9 bases not matched to a gene. CDR1 is LNHNV, CDR2 YYDKDF, per germline (reference sequence). The CDR3 length is 16 residues. CDR3 nucleotides: TGTGCCACCAGCAGAGAGGCCGGCAGGGGGGAGGAAAAACTGTTTTTT. Translating gives CATSREAGRGEEKLFF. Looking up the rest from reference TRBV15 and TRBJ1-4 gives the full variable domain: DAMVIQNPRYQVTQFGKPVTLSCSQTLNHNVMYWYQQKSSQAPKLLFHYYDKDFNNEADTPDNFQSRRPNTSFCFLDIRSPGLGDTAMYLCATSREAGRGEEKLFFGSGTQLSVL.

This chain joins TRBV5-1 and TRBJ1-4; D unclear. The ends were cut back, 3 bases at V and 0 bases at J, with 6 bases in the middle. The CDR3 length is 14 residues. Germline V gene data show CDR1 as SGHRS and CDR2 as YFSETQ. As DNA, the CDR3 is TGCGCCAGCAGCTACTTATCAACTAATGAAAAACTGTTTTTT. Protein: CASSYLSTNEKLFF.

The genes are TRBV2 and TRBJ2-1, with 9 bases that match TRBD2. CDR3 size: 14 residues. Germline V lookup: CDR1 SNHLY, CDR2 FYNNEI. J lost 9 bases, V lost 5 bases, and 8 bases had no gene match. The CDR3 reads CASSTTGTSIEQFF. CDR3 nucleotide sequence: TGTGCCAGCAGTACCACCGGGACTAGCATTGAGCAGTTCTTC.

The chain couples TRBV6-1 to TRBJ1-1; D unclear. V lost 6 bases and J 3 bases, leaving 8 bases between the germline ends. CDR1 is MNHNS, CDR2 SASEGT, per germline. The CDR3 covers 12 residues. The CDR3: CASRRGDTEAFF. The CDR3 coding sequence is TGTGCCAGCAGGCGGGGTGACACTGAAGCTTTCTTT.

V usage is TRBV5-1 and J usage is TRBJ1-1; no firm D call. The V end lost 5 bases, the J end lost 4 bases, and 9 bases lay between the germline ends. The CDR3 runs to 12 residues. Germline values: CDR1 SGHRS, CDR2 YFSETQ. CDR3 nucleotide sequence: TGCGCCAGCAGACTGGGGAGCACTGAAGCTTTCTTT. Protein sequence: CASRLGSTEAFF.

The V gene is TRBV7-2, the J gene TRBJ1-3, with D uncertain. The germline CDR1 and CDR2 sequences are SGHTA and FQGNSA. The CDR3 contains 15 residues. Trimming removed 1 base from V and 0 bases from J, with 7 bases in between. Here the CDR3 reads CASSLVASSGNTIYF. CDR3 DNA sequence: TGTGCCAGCAGCTTAGTGGCATCCTCTGGAAACACCATATATTTT.

The J gene is TRBJ1-3, the V gene TRBV6-1; 9 nucleotides agree with TRBD1. V dropped 3 bases and J dropped 3; count of bases not matched to a gene: 9. In germline, CDR1 is MNHNS, CDR2 SASEGT. This CDR3 has 17 amino acids. As DNA, the CDR3 is TGTGCCAGCAGTGAGTTTTTACAGGGGGCGTTTGGAAACACCATATATTTT. This gives the protein CASSEFLQGAFGNTIYF.

The V gene is TRBV7-9, the J gene TRBJ2-3, with 8 positions matching TRBD2. The CDR3 contains 15 residues. V shed 4 bases and J 2 bases; nucleotides not matched to a gene: 5. The germline CDR1 and CDR2 sequences are SEHNR and FQNEAQ (reference sequence). In DNA, the CDR3 is TGTGCCAGCAGCTGGCCCGGGGGGGCCACAGATACGCAGTATTTT. Protein: CASSWPGGATDTQYF.

The V call is TRBV19, the J call TRBJ2-5; D perhaps matches TRBD2 (6 bases). V shed 2 bases and J shed 3 bases, with 16 bases lying between them. This CDR3 is built from 16 residues. Germline CDR1 and CDR2: LNHDA and SQIVND (reference sequence). The chain's CDR3 is CASSIMGGNTKETQYF. CDR3 bases: TGTGCCAGTAGTATAATGGGCGGGAACACTAAAGAGACCCAGTACTTC. The complete variable domain, with remaining parts taken from reference TRBV19 and TRBJ2-5, reads DGGITQSPKYLFRKEGQNVTLSCEQNLNHDAMYWYRQDPGQGLRLIYYSQIVNDFQKGDIAEGYSVSREKKESFPLTVTSAQKNPTAFYLCASSIMGGNTKETQYFGPGTRLLVL.

The chain joins TRBV7-2 to TRBJ2-5, with D unclear. The CDR3 runs 11 residues. From germline, CDR1 is SGHTA and CDR2 FQGNSA. Trimming took 5 bases from V and 7 from J, leaving 8 bases between them. The CDR3 reads CASSARVTQYF. The CDR3 bases are TGTGCCAGCAGCGCCCGAGTGACCCAGTACTTC.